This T cell receptor (beta chain) derives from a study of cytomegalovirus exposure and HLA in healthy donors. The sample holds a few counts of this clone. CDR3 length: 17 residues. After removal of 1 base from V and 6 bases from J, the junction contained 14 bases not matched to a gene. The germline gives CDR1 SGDLS, CDR2 YYNGEE. The PCR had 60 Vbeta and 13 Jbeta primers. Sequencing was performed with immunoSEQ multiplex PCR; in TCRdb, only in-frame clones are kept and a portion is missing. The sample consists of over 150,000 clones, 79% of them appearing once. The TCR sequence derives from a woman between 18 and 29 years old in good health and CMV-seronegative. The chain carries TRBV9 and TRBJ1-1, with 8 bases that match TRBD1. Sequenced: PBMCs. For the CDR3, the DNA is TGTGCCAGCAGCGTATATGGGCGTGGACAGGGAGACGCTGAAGCTTTCTTT. Translating it yields CASSVYGRGQGDAEAFF. Full variable domain (missing parts from reference TRBV9 and TRBJ1-1): DSGVTQTPKHLITATGQRVTLRCSPRSGDLSVYWYQQSLDQGLQFLIQYYNGEERAKGNILERFSAQQFPDLHSELNLSSLELGDSALYFCASSVYGRGQGDAEAFFGQGTRLTVV.